This T cell receptor (beta chain) is drawn from a study of technical replicates of blood from a handful of donors. The CDR3 consists of 15 residues. Trimming pared 3 bases from V and 4 bases from J, leaving 14 bases between. Germline assignment: CDR1 MGHRA and CDR2 YSYEKL. Here immunoSEQ multiplex PCR was the method, and the copy in TCRdb shows in-frame clones only, minus some. Of tens of thousands of clones listed, 92% are singletons. The V gene is TRBV4-1, the J gene TRBJ2-3, with TRBD2 as a possible D gene (6 bases). The receptor comes from a human donor in good health. Sequenced input: T cells isolated from PBMCs. The CDR3 nucleotides read TGCGCCAGCAGCCATCCGGGGGTAGGGGCAGATACGCAGTATTTT. Amino acid sequence: CASSHPGVGADTQYF.